Following are 27 T cell receptor beta chains from one sample sequenced in a study of identical twins. TCRdb redid the calling of the 5' RACE reads with MiXCR, one entry per CDR3 protein. The table records roughly 720,000 distinct CDR3 sequences, 15% to 20% of them present only once. The same specimen was also included in a second study, on T cells expressing NK-cell markers.

The sequencing sample was made of PBMCs. The receptors were sampled from a young woman in good health.

The rearrangement links TRBV20-1 to TRBJ1-1, with D possibly matching TRBD1 (5 bases). This CDR3 has 13 residues. Germline values: CDR1 DFQATT, CDR2 SNEGSKA (reference sequence). With 3 bases removed from V and 1 base from J, the gap between germline ends came to 9 bases. In nucleotides, the CDR3 is TGCAGTGCTAGTGGGACGGAGAACACTGAAGCTTTCTTT. It specifies CSASGTENTEAFF.

The genes are TRBV5-1 and TRBJ2-1; 9 bases line up with TRBD2. The CDR3 runs 15 residues. The germline CDR1 and CDR2 sequences are SGHRS and YFSETQ. The junction had 3 bases not matched to a gene; V was cut back by 0 bases and J by 5 bases. CDR3 bases: TGCGCCAGCAGCTTGGCACTAGCGGGTAACAATGAGCAGTTCTTC. The encoded protein is CASSLALAGNNEQFF.

This clonotype was seen a few times. The J gene is TRBJ2-1, the V gene TRBV12-3 or TRBV12-4; D could derive from TRBD1 or TRBD2 (5 bases each). The germline V and J ends were trimmed by 7 bases and 4 bases, with 11 bases remaining between them. There are 13 residues in the CDR3. CDR3 sequence: CASTLWGYNEQFF. The CDR3 bases are TGTGCCAGCACCCTGTGGGGGTACAATGAGCAGTTCTTC.

The chain couples TRBV25-1 to TRBJ1-2; TRBD1 might be the D (5 bases). CDR3 size: 14 residues. Between the trimmed V and J ends, which lost 4 bases and 4 bases, there was a span of 13 bases. Germline V CDR1 and CDR2: MGHDK, SYGVNS. CDR3 region: CASSGDGYLYGYTF. CDR3 sequence (DNA): TGTGCCAGCAGTGGGGACGGGTATCTCTATGGCTACACCTTC.

This clonotype has more than one count but fewer than ten. The chain joins TRBV29-1 to TRBJ2-3; a weak D match, TRBD2 (5 bases). This CDR3 region has 13 residues. Germline loops: CDR1 SQVTM, CDR2 ANQGSEA. V lost 5 bases and J 4 bases, leaving 13 bases between the germline ends. CDR3 DNA sequence: TGCAGCGTTTTTATAGCGTCATCAGATACGCAGTATTTT. It specifies CSVFIASSDTQYF.

This chain uses TRBV7-2 with TRBJ1-2; D is perhaps TRBD1 (6 bases). The CDR3 consists of 14 residues. CDR1 is SGHTA, CDR2 FQGNSA, per germline. V was shortened by 8 bases and J by 6 bases, with 19 bases between the two germline ends. CDR3 DNA: TGTGCCAGCTTATGGAGGGGGGGCCAGGATGGCTACACCTTC. Translating it yields CASLWRGGQDGYTF.

This chain joins TRBV12-3 or TRBV12-4 and TRBJ1-1, with TRBD1 identical over 8 bases. The junction had 13 bases not matched to a gene; V was cut back by 2 bases and J by 5 bases. CDR3 length: 17 amino acids. CDR3 nucleotides: TGTGCCAGCAGTTTACGTGAGCTCCGACAGGGGAGAACTGAAGCTTTCTTT. It yields the protein CASSLRELRQGRTEAFF.

In this sample, this clonotype turned up a few times. The chain has TRBV11-1 and TRBJ2-6; D is perhaps TRBD2 (6 bases). There are 21 residues in the CDR3. CDR1 SGHAT and CDR2 FQDESV come from the germline V gene (reference sequence). V dropped 1 base and J dropped 2 bases, with 24 bases sitting between them. For the CDR3, the DNA is TGTGCCAGCAGCTTAGGTCGCGGTTTGCGGGGCCCAGTAACTGGGGCCAACGTCCTGACTTTC. It translates to CASSLGRGLRGPVTGANVLTF.

This clonotype was picked up a small number of times. This chain links TRBV29-1 with TRBJ2-3; a weak D match, TRBD2 (6 bases). CDR3 length equals 13 residues. V lost 6 bases, J lost 4 bases, and 14 bases lay in between. Germline V CDR1 and CDR2: SQVTM, ANQGSEA. This CDR3 reads CSVGRGTADTQYF. CDR3 nucleotide sequence: TGCAGCGTGGGACGGGGGACGGCAGATACGCAGTATTTT.

This sequence joins TRBV11-2 and TRBJ1-1; D is undetermined. Trimming left V 6 bases short and J 0 bases short, with 11 bases between. The length of the CDR3 is 14 residues. The V gene's germline CDR1 is SGHAT and CDR2 FQNNGV. CDR3 in amino acids: CASSLQRMNTEAFF. The CDR3 nucleotides read TGTGCCAGCAGTTTACAGCGGATGAACACTGAAGCTTTCTTT. Together with reference TRBV11-2 and TRBJ1-1, the CDR3 gives the full variable domain: EAGVAQSPRYKIIEKRQSVAFWCNPISGHATLYWYQQILGQGPKLLIQFQNNGVVDDSQLPKDRFSAERLKGVDSTLKIQPAKLEDSAVYLCASSLQRMNTEAFFGQGTRLTVV.

This clonotype appeared a few times. This chain connects TRBV9 to TRBJ2-7, with D maybe TRBD2 (6 bases). CDR1 and CDR2 (germline): SGDLS, YYNGEE. This CDR3 contains 16 residues. V was clipped by 0 bases and J by 0 bases, with 13 bases between them. The CDR3 sequence: CASSVDRENPSYEQYF. CDR3 sequence (DNA): TGTGCCAGCAGCGTAGATCGGGAGAACCCCTCCTACGAGCAGTACTTC.

V and J are TRBV5-5 and TRBJ1-5; D call uncertain. V was pared by 4 bases and J by 5 bases, with 16 bases between. The CDR3 runs 15 residues. Germline CDR1 and CDR2: SGHKS and YYEKEE (reference sequence). CDR3 in DNA: TGTGCCAGCAGCGCCCGGACGGACGTAGATCAGCCCCAGCATTTT. Protein: CASSARTDVDQPQHF.

This clonotype was observed a handful of times. V and J are TRBV3-1 and TRBJ2-3; 12 nucleotides agree with TRBD2. Germline assignment: CDR1 LGHDT and CDR2 YNNKEL (reference sequence). V gave up 4 bases and J gave up 4 bases; unmatched junction bases: 12. The CDR3 spans 18 residues. The CDR3 region is CASSLDLLAGGEADTQYF. CDR3 nucleotide sequence: TGTGCCAGCAGCCTAGACCTTCTAGCGGGGGGGGAGGCAGATACGCAGTATTTT.

This clonotype was seen more than once but under ten times. The gene calls are TRBV20-1 and TRBJ1-1, with D tentatively TRBD1 (6 bases). CDR3 size: 14 residues. The germline gives CDR1 DFQATT, CDR2 SNEGSKA (reference sequence). Trimming left V 7 bases short and J 6 bases short, with 21 bases between. DNA for the CDR3: TGCAGTGTTCTAGGGGGGTCCCTGGACGCTGAAGCTTTCTTT. Translating gives CSVLGGSLDAEAFF.

This clonotype was picked up many times. The chain links TRBV6-1 to TRBJ1-2; 9 nucleotides agree with TRBD1. This CDR3 has 15 amino acids. Germline V gene data show CDR1 as MNHNS and CDR2 as SASEGT. J was trimmed by 8 bases and V by 5 bases; bases with no gene match: 12. CDR3: CASSTGTGLLAGYTF. CDR3 bases: TGTGCCAGCAGTACCGGGACAGGGTTACTTGCGGGCTACACCTTC.

The gene calls are TRBV7-2 and TRBJ2-3, with 10 bases identical to TRBD2. The CDR3 loop spans 17 amino acids. Germline CDR1 reads SGHTA; CDR2 reads FQGNSA. V was pared by 4 bases and J by 4 bases, with 11 bases of the junction left unmatched. Here the CDR3 reads CASSSSGAGGGADTQYF. The CDR3 nucleotides are TGTGCCAGCAGCTCCTCCGGAGCGGGAGGGGGGGCAGATACGCAGTATTTT.

This clonotype was recorded a few times. The rearrangement uses TRBV12-3 or TRBV12-4 and TRBJ2-5; D uncertain. The V gene lost 6 bases and the J gene lost 8 bases, with 4 bases spanning the gap. This CDR3 is 9 amino acids long. The CDR3 sequence is CASSPTQYF. The DNA for the CDR3 is TGTGCCAGCAGCCCCACCCAGTACTTC.

This clonotype was counted between two and nine times. The chain is built from TRBV11-1 and TRBJ2-3; 14 bases map to TRBD2. Trimming took 3 bases from V and 0 from J; bases not matched to a gene: 8. The CDR3 loop spans 19 amino acids. Germline CDR1 and CDR2: SGHAT and FQDESV (reference sequence). The CDR3 region has the DNA TGTGCCAGCAGCTTTGATAGGACTAGCGGGGGGACTAGCACAGATACGCAGTATTTT. Its translation is CASSFDRTSGGTSTDTQYF.

This clonotype was counted a few times. In DNA, the CDR3 is TGTGCCATCAGTGGGAGTGGAGGGTCTAACTATGGCTACACCTTC. It codes for CAISGSGGSNYGYTF. V gene TRBV10-3 combines with J gene TRBJ1-2; D is unresolved. Germline CDR1 is ENHRY and CDR2 is SYGVKD. CDR3 length: 15 amino acids. Trimming removed 4 bases at V and 0 bases at J, with 12 bases between.

CDR3 sequence reads: CASSPPSPGGAYEQYF. In nucleotides, the CDR3 is TGTGCCAGCTCACCTCCCTCCCCGGGAGGAGCCTACGAGCAGTACTTC. This chain connects TRBV18 to TRBJ2-7; 7 bases map to TRBD2. Germline loops: CDR1 KGHSH, CDR2 LQKENI. CDR3 length: 16 amino acids. V shed 3 bases, J shed 2 bases, and the junction held 10 bases outside the gene matches. The full variable domain, its missing parts supplied by reference TRBV18 and TRBJ2-7, is NAGVMQNPRHLVRRRGQEARLRCSPMKGHSHVYWYRQLPEEGLKFMVYLQKENIIDESGMPKERFSAEFPKEGPSILRIQQVVRGDSAAYFCASSPPSPGGAYEQYFGPGTRLTVT.

The chain has TRBV12-3 or TRBV12-4 and TRBJ2-7, with TRBD2 identical over 7 bases. The J segment lost 9 bases and the V segment lost 5 bases, leaving 4 bases of the junction unmatched. The CDR3 consists of 11 residues. CDR3 in DNA: TGTGCCAGCAGTATCGGGGGGTGGCAGTACTTC. Its translation: CASSIGGWQYF.

The rearrangement links TRBV3-1 to TRBJ1-6; no firm D call. This CDR3 region has 13 residues. Germline lookup yields CDR1 LGHDT and CDR2 YNNKEL (reference sequence). Between the trimmed V and J ends, which lost 3 bases and 7 bases, there was a span of 7 bases. CDR3 protein: CASSQPGNSPLHF. For the CDR3, the DNA is TGTGCCAGCAGCCAGCCCGGCAATTCACCCCTCCACTTT.

At least ten counts were recorded for this clonotype. The chain couples TRBV20-1 to TRBJ2-7; 7 nucleotides agree with TRBD1. The CDR3 is 14 amino acids. Germline CDR1 DFQATT, CDR2 SNEGSKA (reference sequence). J was trimmed by 5 bases and V by 5 bases; bases with no gene match: 12. The CDR3 DNA sequence: TGCAGTGCTCTCGATCTAAGGGGGCGCGACGAGCAGTACTTC. It translates to CSALDLRGRDEQYF.

This clonotype was observed at least ten times. J is TRBJ2-1 and V is TRBV12-3 or TRBV12-4; the D call may be TRBD1 or TRBD2 (5 bases each). V was trimmed by 3 bases and J by 15 bases, leaving 15 bases between them. The CDR3 contains 12 residues. CDR3 sequence reads: CASSFLGTAGFF. The CDR3 DNA reads TGTGCCAGCAGTTTTCTGGGGACCGCTGGGTTCTTC.

The chain has TRBV7-2 and TRBJ2-2; 7 bases match TRBD1. The V segment lost 1 base and the J segment 5 bases; nucleotides outside the gene matches: 4. Germline values: CDR1 SGHTA, CDR2 FQGNSA. This CDR3 spans 15 amino acids. Written as DNA, the CDR3 is TGTGCCAGCAGCTTAGTAGGGGGACAGACCGGGGAGCTGTTTTTT. It specifies CASSLVGGQTGELFF.

The chain uses TRBV9 and TRBJ2-3, with D maybe TRBD1 (6 bases). Germline V gives CDR1 SGDLS, CDR2 YYNGEE. The V gene lost 1 base and the J gene lost 0 bases, with 12 bases spanning the gap. This CDR3 contains 16 residues. The CDR3 bases are TGTGCCAGCAGCGTACAGGGGAGTCTAAGCACAGATACGCAGTATTTT. This sequence encodes CASSVQGSLSTDTQYF.

This clonotype showed up just a few times. The chain has TRBV7-9 and TRBJ2-7; no clear D. The CDR3 has 14 amino acids. The germline gives CDR1 SEHNR, CDR2 FQNEAQ (reference sequence). The ends were cut back, 4 bases at V and 3 bases at J, with 13 bases in the middle. The CDR3 nucleotides read TGTGCCAGCAGCTCTATGGGGAACAGCTACGAGCAGTACTTC. Its translation is CASSSMGNSYEQYF.